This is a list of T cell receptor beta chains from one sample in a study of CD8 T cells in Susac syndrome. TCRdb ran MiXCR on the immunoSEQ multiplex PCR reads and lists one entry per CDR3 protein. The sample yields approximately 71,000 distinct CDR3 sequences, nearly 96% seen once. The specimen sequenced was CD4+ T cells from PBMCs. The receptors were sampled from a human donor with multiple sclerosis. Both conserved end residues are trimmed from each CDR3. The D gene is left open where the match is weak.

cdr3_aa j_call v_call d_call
ASSPGSGQGPNTQY TRBJ2-3 TRBV11-1 TRBD1
ASSGTGNSPLH TRBJ1-6 TRBV7-2 TRBD1
AWIPPAGAF TRBJ1-1 TRBV30 NA
SVVSTDTQY TRBJ2-3 TRBV29-1 NA
ASSLGQGREKLF TRBJ1-4 TRBV3-1 TRBD1
SAIPGNSHPSYEQY TRBJ2-7 TRBV20-1 NA
ASTFAGGASGTNEQF TRBJ2-1 TRBV12-3/TRBV12-4 TRBD2
SARGREGSNQPQH TRBJ1-5 TRBV20-1 NA
SVFGQLNQAF TRBJ1-1 TRBV29-1 NA
ASTPGRGWETQY TRBJ2-5 TRBV28 NA
ASSQVTGGFDTQY TRBJ2-3 TRBV7-9 TRBD1
ASSLRGVETQY TRBJ2-5 TRBV28 NA
ASSLEGQGTYNEQF TRBJ2-1 TRBV7-8 TRBD1
AISDITNEQF TRBJ2-1 TRBV10-3 NA
ASSYGNQPQH TRBJ1-5 TRBV12-3/TRBV12-4 NA
SARPWDRADNEQF TRBJ2-1 TRBV20-1 TRBD1
ASRPGTSAMRY TRBJ2-7 TRBV12-3/TRBV12-4 NA
ASSLALANEQF TRBJ2-1 TRBV5-1 NA
ASSYREGGGSNQPQH TRBJ1-5 TRBV6-2/TRBV6-3 NA
ASSFMELYNEQF TRBJ2-1 TRBV12-3/TRBV12-4 NA
ASSLYGTGTGNEKLF TRBJ1-4 TRBV27 TRBD1
ASSDPGRTNEKLF TRBJ1-4 TRBV7-8 NA
SVEPGFGYT TRBJ1-2 TRBV29-1 NA
ASSQIGTGELF TRBJ2-2 TRBV3-1 NA
ASSLRREQPQH TRBJ1-5 TRBV7-2 NA
SAGLWEETQY TRBJ2-5 TRBV29-1 NA
ASIYLGDQY TRBJ2-7 TRBV6-1 NA
ASSLRLAGGKGETQY TRBJ2-5 TRBV4-1 TRBD2
ASSRRVSSGANVLT TRBJ2-6 TRBV3-1 NA
SVGGYGANVLT TRBJ2-6 TRBV29-1 NA
SARVGLNTEAF TRBJ1-1 TRBV20-1 NA
ASSLVTGVGYEQY TRBJ2-7 TRBV12-3/TRBV12-4 TRBD1
ASSLEPYISEQY TRBJ2-7 TRBV11-2 NA
ASSAQFLNTEAF TRBJ1-1 TRBV7-9 NA
ASRTTRDIKETQY TRBJ2-5 TRBV12-3/TRBV12-4 NA
ASSFEGGRQPQH TRBJ1-5 TRBV12-3/TRBV12-4 NA
ASSESRGEQF TRBJ2-1 TRBV9 NA
ASSSRGGPDNEQF TRBJ2-1 TRBV7-2 NA
ASSQPGSKGTEAF TRBJ1-1 TRBV14 NA
ASSRLAGSNTGELF TRBJ2-2 TRBV2 TRBD2
ASSLVSGARETQY TRBJ2-5 TRBV7-7 NA
ASSDRWAGNEQF TRBJ2-1 TRBV2 NA
ASSTRTGRPGETQY TRBJ2-5 TRBV11-3 TRBD1
SVERGGNTEAF TRBJ1-1 TRBV29-1 NA
ASSLSGGTGLY TRBJ2-7 TRBV27 TRBD1
ASSSLGAGGVSEQF TRBJ2-1 TRBV11-2 TRBD2
ASSLTRDRQETQY TRBJ2-5 TRBV7-2 TRBD1
ASSQGTPEVYEQY TRBJ2-7 TRBV19 NA
ASSNRGRQETQY TRBJ2-5 TRBV5-1 NA
ASSLGGSSYNSPLH TRBJ1-6 TRBV5-1 NA
SARAQGYEQY TRBJ2-7 TRBV20-1 NA
ASSHTSGDTQY TRBJ2-3 TRBV4-3 TRBD2
ASSLRGTEQF TRBJ2-1 TRBV12-3/TRBV12-4 NA
ASSTGTGDFGAF TRBJ1-1 TRBV19 TRBD1
ASSVAPVTNYGYT TRBJ1-2 TRBV9 NA